The clone carrying this T cell receptor beta chain was counted a few times. The same CDR3 can be traced to other DNA sequences in this sample. The data stem from a study of beta chain features in type 1 diabetes. The isolated RNA, all of it, was reverse transcribed, so expressed TCRB transcripts were what got sequenced. TCRdb's table, derived via immunoSEQ multiplex PCR, lists solely in-frame clones and lacks some. Among around 430,000 clones, 30% were seen once, and the ten largest hold around 0.065%. The CDR3 runs to 12 residues. Between the trimmed V and J ends, which lost 0 bases and 3 bases, there was a span of 6 bases. Per the germline V gene, CDR1 is GTSNPN and CDR2 is SVGIG (reference sequence).

Specimen: naive CD4+ T cells from blood. The V and J genes are TRBV30 and TRBJ2-7; no firm D call. The clonotype originates from a young man in good health. CDR3 coding DNA: TGTGCCTGGAGTGTAAGTGGCTACGAGCAGTACTTC. Its protein is CAWSVSGYEQYF.